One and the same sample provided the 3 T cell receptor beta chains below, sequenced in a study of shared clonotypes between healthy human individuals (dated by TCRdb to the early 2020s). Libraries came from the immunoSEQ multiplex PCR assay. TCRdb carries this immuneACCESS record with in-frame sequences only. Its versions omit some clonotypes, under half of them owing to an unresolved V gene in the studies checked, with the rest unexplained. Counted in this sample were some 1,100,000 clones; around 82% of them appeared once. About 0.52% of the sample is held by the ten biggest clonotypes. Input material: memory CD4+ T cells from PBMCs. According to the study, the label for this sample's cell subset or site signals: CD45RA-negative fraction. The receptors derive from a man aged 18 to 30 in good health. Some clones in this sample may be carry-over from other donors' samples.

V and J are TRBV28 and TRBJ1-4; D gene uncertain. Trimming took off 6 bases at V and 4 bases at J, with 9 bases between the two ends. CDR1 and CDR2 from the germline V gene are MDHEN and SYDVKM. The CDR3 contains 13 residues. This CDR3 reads CASRRAYNEKLFF. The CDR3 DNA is TGTGCCAGCAGAAGGGCCTATAATGAAAAACTGTTTTTT.

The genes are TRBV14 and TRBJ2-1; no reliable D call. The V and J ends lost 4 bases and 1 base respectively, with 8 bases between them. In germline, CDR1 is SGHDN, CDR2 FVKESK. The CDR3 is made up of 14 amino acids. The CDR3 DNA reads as TGTGCCAGCAGCCGGGAAAATTCCTACAATGAGCAGTTCTTC. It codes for CASSRENSYNEQFF.

CDR3 nucleotide sequence: TGTGCCTGGGCCCCTTTTGCCAATGAGCAGTTCTTC. It codes for CAWAPFANEQFF. The chain recombines TRBV30 with TRBJ2-1; D gene uncertain. This CDR3 is 12 amino acids long. Germline CDR1 and CDR2: GTSNPN and SVGIG (reference sequence). V was trimmed by 5 bases and J by 6 bases, leaving 11 bases between them. The full variable domain, its missing parts supplied by reference TRBV30 and TRBJ2-1, is SQTIHQWPATLVQPVGSPLSLECTVEGTSNPNLYWYRQAAGRGLQLLFYSVGIGQISSEVPQNLSASRPQDRQFILSSKKLLLSDSGFYLCAWAPFANEQFFGPGTRLTVL.